The 25 T cell receptor beta chains below were found in one sample sequenced in a study of radiotherapy plus CTLA-4 blockade in lung cancer. Sequencing used immunoSEQ multiplex PCR; TCRdb keeps in-frame clones, though not all of them. The repertoire holds about 48,000 clones, with less than 90% as singletons. The material was peripheral blood, obtained from a patient treated with radiotherapy plus ipilimumab. Receptor source: a human donor with non-small cell lung cancer that progressed on radiotherapy plus ipilimumab. Some clones in this sample may be carry-over from other donors' samples.

This rearrangement joins TRBV18 to TRBJ2-5; the D gene is possibly TRBD1 (6 bases). The germline V and J ends were trimmed by 5 bases and 1 base, with 8 bases remaining between them. The CDR3 is 13 residues long. Germline-derived CDR1 and CDR2 are KGHSH and LQKENI. The CDR3 nucleotides read TGTGCCAGCTCAGACAGGTTCCAAGAGACCCAGTACTTC. Translation: CASSDRFQETQYF.

V and J are TRBV11-2 and TRBJ1-1; no clear D gene. V was trimmed by 6 bases and J by 1 base, leaving 15 bases between them. CDR3 size: 15 residues. The germline V gene encodes CDR1 SGHAT and CDR2 FQNNGV. CDR3 in DNA: TGTGCCAGCAGTTTCAGGTCCCTGGGGAACACTGAAGCTTTCTTT. Its translation: CASSFRSLGNTEAFF.

This chain links TRBV19 with TRBJ1-1, with D unresolved. The CDR3 is made up of 13 amino acids. Germline V CDR1 and CDR2: LNHDA, SQIVND (reference sequence). Trimming cost V 6 bases and J 3 bases, with 11 bases left between them. The CDR3 DNA is TGTGCCAGTAGCGCTCCAGGCGACACTGAAGCTTTCTTT. Protein product: CASSAPGDTEAFF. Complete variable domain (other parts from reference TRBV19 and TRBJ1-1): DGGITQSPKYLFRKEGQNVTLSCEQNLNHDAMYWYRQDPGQGLRLIYYSQIVNDFQKGDIAEGYSVSREKKESFPLTVTSAQKNPTAFYLCASSAPGDTEAFFGQGTRLTVV.

This rearrangement joins TRBV19 to TRBJ1-6; a weak D match, TRBD1 (6 bases). CDR1 LNHDA and CDR2 SQIVND come from the germline V gene (reference sequence). V was pared by 1 base and J by 5 bases, with 9 bases between. This CDR3 comprises 15 residues. The DNA of the CDR3 is TGTGCCAGTAGTATAGCGGCAGGGGATAATTCACCCCTCCACTTT. This codes for CASSIAAGDNSPLHF.

The CDR3 DNA follows: TGCGCCAGCAGCCCCGGCGGGGCGTTACACAATGAGCAGTTCTTC. Protein product: CASSPGGALHNEQFF. This sequence joins TRBV5-1 and TRBJ2-1; the D gene is possibly TRBD2 (6 bases). Germline CDR1 and CDR2: SGHRS and YFSETQ. V lost 4 bases to trimming and J lost 5 bases, with 16 bases between them. The CDR3 runs to 15 residues.

This sequence joins TRBV29-1 and TRBJ2-7; D may be TRBD2 (6 bases). CDR3 length: 11 residues. Deletions cut 4 bases from V and 5 bases from J, with 9 bases between. The germline V gene encodes CDR1 SQVTM and CDR2 ANQGSEA. The CDR3 protein is CSVGGVNEQYF. The CDR3 region has the DNA TGCAGCGTTGGCGGGGTCAACGAGCAGTACTTC.

This clone was observed a single time. The rearrangement uses TRBV5-6 and TRBJ2-1, with 8 bases identical to TRBD1. V dropped 3 bases and J dropped 6; count of bases not matched to a gene: 11. The CDR3 has 16 amino acids. Germline lookup yields CDR1 SGHDT and CDR2 YYEEEE. CDR3 amino acids: CASSSLGQEVVNEQFF. For the CDR3, the DNA is TGTGCCAGCAGCTCCCTGGGACAGGAAGTTGTCAATGAGCAGTTCTTC.

Details on this clone: This specimen includes other DNA sequences encoding the same CDR3. V and J are TRBV5-1 and TRBJ2-7; 7 bases line up with TRBD1. V was pared by 3 bases and J by 4 bases, with 7 bases of the junction left unmatched. There are 14 residues in the CDR3. Germline V gene lookup returns CDR1 SGHRS and CDR2 YFSETQ. CDR3 sequence reads: CASSWRTGSYEQYF. The CDR3 nucleotides are TGCGCCAGCAGCTGGCGGACAGGCTCGTACGAGCAGTACTTC.

This clone has only one observation. The chain recombines TRBV5-1 with TRBJ2-7, with 12 bases identical to TRBD1. Germline lookup yields CDR1 SGHRS and CDR2 YFSETQ. The CDR3 is made up of 17 amino acids. J was trimmed by 5 bases and V by 3 bases; bases with no gene match: 12. This CDR3 reads CASSWAPGQGAFDEQYF. CDR3 DNA sequence: TGCGCCAGCAGCTGGGCCCCGGGACAGGGGGCATTTGACGAGCAGTACTTC.

The chain carries TRBV11-2 and TRBJ1-1; D is undetermined. The germline V and J ends were trimmed by 0 bases and 2 bases, with 10 bases remaining between them. Germline V lookup: CDR1 SGHAT, CDR2 FQNNGV. The CDR3 has 15 amino acids. CDR3 nucleotide sequence: TGTGCCAGCAGCTTAGACAGCGGTGGCAACACTGAAGCTTTCTTT. Its protein product is CASSLDSGGNTEAFF.

This chain connects TRBV27 to TRBJ2-7; the D is unclear. The germline V gene encodes CDR1 MNHEY and CDR2 SMNVEV (reference sequence). The CDR3 spans 15 residues. V lost 6 bases to trimming and J lost 0 bases, with 15 bases between them. CDR3 amino acids: CASRVGTVNSYEQYF. The CDR3 nucleotides read TGTGCCAGCAGGGTCGGTACAGTAAACTCCTACGAGCAGTACTTC.

V usage is TRBV10-3 and J usage is TRBJ2-3; TRBD2 aligns across 9 bases. The germline V gene has CDR1 ENHRY and CDR2 SYGVKD. The CDR3 is 17 amino acids. Trimming cost V 10 bases and J 3 bases; bases outside gene matches: 17. CDR3 bases: TGTGCCACCGACTCTCCCCAGGCTAGCGGGGAGACAGATACGCAGTATTTT. This sequence encodes CATDSPQASGETDTQYF.

The chain joins TRBV10-3 to TRBJ2-7, with D hard to call. The V end lost 3 bases, the J end lost 3 bases, and 15 bases lay between the germline ends. Per the germline V gene, CDR1 is ENHRY and CDR2 is SYGVKD. The CDR3 is 15 amino acids. CDR3 protein: CAISEAGTSRYEQYF. CDR3 DNA sequence: TGTGCCATCAGTGAAGCAGGCACCTCGCGCTACGAGCAGTACTTC.

The chain recombines TRBV5-5 with TRBJ1-1, with D maybe TRBD1 (5 bases). The CDR3 runs 14 residues. Germline values: CDR1 SGHKS, CDR2 YYEKEE (reference sequence). V lost 2 bases to trimming and J lost 4 bases, with 12 bases between them. The CDR3 DNA is TGTGCCAGCAGCTTCTTCAGGGTCGGCACTGAAGCTTTCTTT. It specifies CASSFFRVGTEAFF.

Written as DNA, the CDR3 is TGTGCCAGCAGATACGGACAGGGGGCTACCTACGAGCAGTACTTC. Protein sequence: CASRYGQGATYEQYF. The chain couples TRBV2 to TRBJ2-7, with TRBD1 identical over 11 bases. Germline-derived CDR1 and CDR2 are SNHLY and FYNNEI. The ends lost 6 bases at V and 2 bases at J; junction bases unmatched: 6. The CDR3 is made up of 15 amino acids.

This chain connects TRBV9 to TRBJ2-3, with 9 bases lining up with TRBD2. Germline V lookup: CDR1 SGDLS, CDR2 YYNGEE. There are 16 residues in the CDR3. Trimming cost V 0 bases and J 0 bases; bases outside gene matches: 2. The CDR3 DNA is TGTGCCAGCAGCGTAGCTCTAGCGGGAAGCACAGATACGCAGTATTTT. This sequence encodes CASSVALAGSTDTQYF.

The V gene is TRBV7-3, the J gene TRBJ2-4; TRBD2 aligns across 13 bases. Trimming removed 6 bases from V and 6 bases from J; junction bases left unmatched: 5. Germline values: CDR1 SGHTA, CDR2 FQGTGA. CDR3 length: 15 amino acids. The CDR3 DNA follows: TGTGCCAGCAGTCCCGGGACTAGCGGGGTAAACATTCAGTACTTC. It encodes CASSPGTSGVNIQYF.

A few counts support this clone. The rearrangement links TRBV7-2 to TRBJ1-4; no clear D. This CDR3 is 12 amino acids long. CDR1 and CDR2 from the germline V gene are SGHTA and FQGNSA. With 5 bases removed from V and 12 bases from J, the gap between germline ends came to 13 bases. CDR3 DNA: TGTGCCAGCAGCCCCAGGACTGGGCAACTGTTTTTT. It encodes CASSPRTGQLFF.

With respect to this clone: The junction differs from germline at one of its ends, possibly a read error. The chain has TRBV5-4 and TRBJ1-2; no clear D. Looked up from germline, CDR1 is SGHNT and CDR2 is YYREEE (reference sequence). CDR3 length: 15 amino acids. CDR3 DNA sequence: TGCCAGCTGTCGATACGTACCAGGAAGACCTATGGCTACACCTTC. This codes for CQLSIRTRKTYGYTF.

The rearrangement uses TRBV4-2 and TRBJ2-1, with 9 bases lining up with TRBD2. This CDR3 has 16 amino acids. Germline CDR1 is LGHNA and CDR2 is YNFKEQ. The V and J ends lost 3 bases and 3 bases, in that order; junction bases with no gene match: 6. CDR3 residues: CASSQTASGVYNEQFF. In DNA, the CDR3 is TGTGCCAGCAGCCAGACCGCTAGCGGGGTCTACAATGAGCAGTTCTTC.

The gene calls are TRBV7-2 and TRBJ1-5; no clear D gene. Germline CDR1 reads SGHTA; CDR2 reads FQGNSA. V gave up 1 base and J gave up 0 bases, with 7 bases separating them. The CDR3 totals 15 residues. The CDR3 sequence is CASSLDVSSNQPQHF. The CDR3 DNA reads as TGTGCCAGCAGCTTAGACGTCAGTAGCAATCAGCCCCAGCATTTT.

The chain is built from TRBV25-1 and TRBJ1-4, with 7 bases identical to TRBD1. J was trimmed by 0 bases and V by 5 bases; bases with no gene match: 9. The CDR3 loop spans 17 amino acids. Germline CDR1 reads MGHDK; CDR2 reads SYGVNS. The CDR3 region has the DNA TGTGCCAGCAGTACGGACAGGTTAGATGCAACTAATGAAAAACTGTTTTTT. Translation gives CASSTDRLDATNEKLFF.

This sequence joins TRBV6-5 and TRBJ2-7, with TRBD1 matching 9 bases. V was pared by 2 bases and J by 6 bases, with 2 bases of the junction left unmatched. The CDR3 is made up of 13 amino acids. CDR1 and CDR2 (germline): MNHEY, SVGAGI. The CDR3 sequence is CASSYTTGGEQYF. The CDR3 nucleotides are TGTGCCAGCAGTTACACGACAGGGGGCGAGCAGTACTTC.

CDR3: CASSLGRFYEQYF. The CDR3, as DNA: TGTGCCAGCAGCTTAGGGCGGTTCTACGAGCAGTACTTC. V is TRBV7-2 and J is TRBJ2-7; D is ambiguous. Germline V gene sequence: CDR1 SGHTA, CDR2 FQGNSA. The germline V and J ends were trimmed by 1 base and 3 bases, with 7 bases remaining between them. There are 13 residues in the CDR3.

This rearrangement joins TRBV5-6 to TRBJ2-3, with TRBD2 as a possible D gene (5 bases). Germline assignment: CDR1 SGHDT and CDR2 YYEEEE. V lost 5 bases, J lost 3 bases, and 13 bases lay in between. The CDR3 is 14 amino acids. CDR3 sequence: CASSQLGWTDTQYF. The CDR3 coding sequence is TGTGCCAGCAGTCAACTAGGTTGGACAGATACGCAGTATTTT.